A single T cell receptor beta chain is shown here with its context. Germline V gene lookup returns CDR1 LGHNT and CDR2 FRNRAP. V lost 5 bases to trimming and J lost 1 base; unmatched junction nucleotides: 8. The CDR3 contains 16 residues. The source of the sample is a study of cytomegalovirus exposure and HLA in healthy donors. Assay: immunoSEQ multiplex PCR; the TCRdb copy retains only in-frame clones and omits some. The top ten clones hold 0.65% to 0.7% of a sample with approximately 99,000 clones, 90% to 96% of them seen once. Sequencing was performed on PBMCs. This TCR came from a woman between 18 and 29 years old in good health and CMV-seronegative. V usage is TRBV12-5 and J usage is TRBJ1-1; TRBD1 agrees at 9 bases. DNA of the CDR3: TGTGCTAGTGGTCTAGTCGCGGGACAGGGGAACACTGAAGCTTTCTTT. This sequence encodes CASGLVAGQGNTEAFF.